A selection of T cell receptor beta chains follows, all from one sample in a study of blood T cells in healthy people across ages. TCRdb ran MiXCR on the 5' RACE reads and lists one entry per CDR3 protein. The sample includes 800,000 or so distinct CDR3 sequences, 35% to 50% seen only once; the top ten take around 18%. Sequences were obtained from blood. Every receptor here comes from a man of 80 years or more in good health. The CDR3 runs from the conserved cysteine through the conserved F or W. The D gene is left open where the match is weak. Some rows have no size entry. The others give once, few or many, or a class for an expanded clone.

>TRBJ2-7|TRBV6-2/TRBV6-3|-|TRBD2
CASSYPLAAAGEQYF
TGTGCCAGCAGTTACCCGCTAGCGGCCGCCGGTGAGCAGTACTTC
>TRBJ2-7|TRBV28|-|-
CAITDSSSYEQYF
TGTGCCATCACGGACTCGAGCTCCTACGAGCAGTACTTC
>TRBJ1-5|TRBV5-1|-|TRBD1
CASSQGTDYNQPQHF
TGCGCCAGCAGCCAGGGGACAGACTACAATCAGCCCCAGCATTTT
>TRBJ1-5|TRBV7-2|-|TRBD1
CASSLQTGGRNQPQHF
TGTGCCAGCAGCTTACAGACAGGGGGCCGCAATCAGCCCCAGCATTTT
>TRBJ2-1|TRBV20-1|many|TRBD2
CSALTPGGPGTTKQFF
TGCAGTGCTCTAACCCCGGGAGGGCCGGGCACAACGAAGCAGTTCTTC
>TRBJ2-7|TRBV27|once|-
CASSLERVGTADYEQYF
TGTGCCAGCAGTTTAGAGCGGGTCGGGACAGCTGACTACGAGCAGTACTTC
>TRBJ2-3|TRBV7-2|-|-
CASSLVGLHPDTQYF
TGTGCCAGCAGCTTAGTCGGACTCCATCCAGATACGCAGTATTTT
>TRBJ2-3|TRBV13|-|TRBD2
CASSWKGTSATDTQYF
TGTGCCAGCAGCTGGAAGGGGACTAGCGCAACAGATACGCAGTATTTT
>TRBJ2-2|TRBV7-2|-|-
CASSQPAVVGELFF
TGTGCCAGCAGCCAACCAGCGGTGGTCGGGGAGCTGTTTTTT
>TRBJ2-1|TRBV18|-|-
CASSPGPGRHEQFF
TGTGCCAGCTCACCCGGTCCTGGCCGCCATGAGCAGTTCTTC
>TRBJ2-1|TRBV7-2|few|-
CASSLQRANEQFF
TGTGCCAGCAGCTTACAGCGGGCCAATGAGCAGTTCTTC
>TRBJ2-5|TRBV7-2|-|-
CASSLGVRRQETQYF
TGTGCCAGCAGCTTAGGAGTCCGCCGCCAAGAGACCCAGTACTTC
>TRBJ2-7|TRBV7-6|-|-
CASSLSEGGVGYEQYF
TGTGCCAGCAGCTTATCTGAGGGGGGCGTTGGCTACGAGCAGTACTTC
>TRBJ2-7|TRBV12-3/TRBV12-4|few|-
CASAAGTTYEQYF
TGTGCCAGTGCCGCCGGGACGACCTACGAGCAGTACTTC
>TRBJ2-7|TRBV27|-|-
CASSWSRGGEQYF
TGTGCCAGCAGCTGGAGCAGGGGTGGCGAGCAGTACTTC
>TRBJ2-3|TRBV4-3|-|-
CASSQDQNTDTQYF
TGCGCCAGCAGCCAAGATCAGAACACAGATACGCAGTATTTT
>TRBJ2-1|TRBV20-1|-|-
CSAPAGGPGSEQFF
TGCAGTGCCCCTGCTGGAGGGCCAGGATCTGAGCAGTTCTTC
>TRBJ2-7|TRBV27|-|TRBD1
CASSLSYPGQGVYEQYF
TGTGCCAGCAGTTTGTCATATCCGGGACAGGGGGTTTACGAGCAGTACTTC
>TRBJ2-7|TRBV20-1|few|-
CSARGKGASEGREQYF
TGCAGTGCTAGAGGAAAAGGGGCTAGTGAAGGCCGCGAGCAGTACTTC
>TRBJ2-7|TRBV12-3/TRBV12-4|-|-
CASTLSTLYEQYF
TGTGCCAGCACCCTCTCAACCCTATACGAGCAGTACTTC
>TRBJ2-1|TRBV24-1|few|-
CATSPGTGGYNEQFF
TGTGCCACCAGCCCCGGGACTGGGGGGTACAATGAGCAGTTCTTC
>TRBJ2-7|TRBV4-2|-|-
CASSQRWGDYEQYF
TGTGCCAGCAGCCAAAGATGGGGGGACTACGAGCAGTACTTC
>TRBJ2-7|TRBV25-1|few|TRBD1
CASSATGGYEQYF
TGTGCCAGCAGTGCGACAGGGGGGTACGAGCAGTACTTC
>TRBJ2-1|TRBV20-1|many|TRBD2
CSAQSGGGRALNEQFF
TGCAGTGCCCAATCGGGTGGCGGGAGGGCTTTGAATGAGCAGTTCTTC
>TRBJ2-1|TRBV27|-|TRBD2
CASSFHTRGGSGEQFF
TGTGCCAGCAGTTTTCATACGCGGGGGGGCTCCGGTGAGCAGTTCTTC
>TRBJ2-1|TRBV14|once|-
CASSAQGPGTQFF
TGTGCCAGCAGCGCACAGGGACCGGGGACCCAGTTCTTC
>TRBJ2-3|TRBV20-1|few|-
CSARDLRTPLYSTDTQYF
TGCAGTGCTAGAGATCTCAGGACTCCGCTCTATAGCACAGATACGCAGTATTTT
>TRBJ2-3|TRBV7-8|-|TRBD1
CASSPMAGTGWSGVDTQYF
TGTGCCAGCAGCCCCATGGCCGGGACAGGGTGGTCGGGAGTTGATACGCAGTATTTT
>TRBJ2-5|TRBV29-1|-|TRBD2
CSVVGSSGRIWEQYF
TGCAGCGTTGTTGGGTCTAGCGGGAGAATTTGGGAGCAGTACTTC
>TRBJ2-1|TRBV30|-|TRBD2
CAWRGTSGDNEQFF
TGTGCCTGGAGGGGGACTAGCGGGGATAATGAGCAGTTCTTC
>TRBJ2-1|TRBV7-3|-|-
CASSPKGQYNEQFF
TGTGCCAGCAGCCCAAAAGGACAGTACAATGAGCAGTTCTTC
>TRBJ2-5|TRBV20-1|few|-
CSAIRVRETQYF
TGCAGTGCCATCAGGGTCCGGGAGACCCAGTACTTC
>TRBJ1-1|TRBV6-6|-|-
CASRITGEAFF
TGTGCCAGCAGAATAACAGGGGAAGCTTTCTTT
>TRBJ1-6|TRBV3-1|-|-
CASSPWGRGNSPLHF
TGTGCCAGCAGCCCCTGGGGACGGGGTAATTCACCCCTCCACTTT
>TRBJ2-7|TRBV24-1|-|TRBD1
CATSDNRGTGLHEQYF
TGTGCCACCAGTGACAATCGCGGGACAGGGTTACACGAGCAGTACTTC
>TRBJ2-1|TRBV14|few|-
CASSQFGSSYNEQFF
TGTGCCAGCAGCCAATTCGGGAGCTCCTACAATGAGCAGTTCTTC
>TRBJ2-7|TRBV19|-|-
CASSIRAAWEQYF
TGTGCCAGTAGTATTAGGGCGGCCTGGGAGCAGTACTTC
>TRBJ2-1|TRBV20-1|many|TRBD2
CSALGLAERYNEQFF
TGCAGTGCTCTGGGACTAGCGGAGCGATACAATGAGCAGTTCTTC
>TRBJ2-7|TRBV24-1|-|TRBD2
CATSDAAAGAYNEQYF
TGTGCCACCAGTGATGCCGCGGCGGGAGCCTACAATGAGCAGTACTTC
>TRBJ2-7|TRBV12-3/TRBV12-4|once|TRBD2
CASSIGLVVYEQYF
TGTGCCAGCAGCATAGGACTAGTGGTCTACGAGCAGTACTTC